One sample yielded the 6 T cell receptor beta chains listed below, sequenced in a study of spatial heterogeneity in lung cancer. Regarding time point: sample taken at primary tumor resection. TCRdb re-called the 5' RACE reads through MiXCR, storing one row per CDR3 protein. This sample carries about 61,000 distinct CDR3 sequences, approximately 6% of them seen once, and the ten largest clones take roughly 15%. The sequences come from PBMCs, collected at surgery. All receptors come from a female donor with early-stage non-small cell lung cancer.

CDR3 DNA sequence: TGTGCCAGCCAGAGGACTAGCGGGAGCGGGTACGAGCAGTACTTC. Protein product: CASQRTSGSGYEQYF. V gene TRBV7-2 combines with J gene TRBJ2-7; 13 bases align to TRBD2. The trim removed 8 bases at V and 4 bases at J, leaving 8 bases unmatched. Germline V gives CDR1 SGHTA, CDR2 FQGNSA. The CDR3 covers 15 residues.

Ten or more counts support this clonotype. The chain recombines TRBV5-6 with TRBJ1-5; no reliable D call. This CDR3 comprises 16 residues. CDR1 and CDR2 from the germline V gene are SGHDT and YYEEEE. Trimming shortened V by 4 bases and J by 2 bases, and 16 bases separated the two germline ends. In DNA form, the CDR3 reads TGTGCCAGCAGCCCAATGGTAGGGCTGGGCAATCAGCCCCAGCATTTT. Its protein is CASSPMVGLGNQPQHF.

This clonotype was seen at least ten times. V and J are TRBV7-2 and TRBJ1-2; D might be TRBD1 (6 bases). V dropped 9 bases and J dropped 8 bases, with 19 bases sitting between them. The CDR3 contains 13 residues. The germline V gene encodes CDR1 SGHTA and CDR2 FQGNSA. CDR3 sequence reads: CASELVGAGGYTF. CDR3 nucleotide sequence: TGTGCCAGTGAATTGGTGGGGGCCGGCGGCTACACCTTC.

The rearrangement joins TRBV18 to TRBJ1-5, with D hard to call. The CDR3 has 15 amino acids. Germline V gene sequence: CDR1 KGHSH, CDR2 LQKENI. The germline V and J ends were trimmed by 3 bases and 4 bases, with 13 bases remaining between them. CDR3: CASSPTPLGNQPQHF. In DNA, the CDR3 is TGTGCCAGCTCACCCACCCCCCTTGGGAATCAGCCCCAGCATTTT.

V is TRBV27 and J is TRBJ1-5; a possible D gene is TRBD1 (5 bases). Germline V gene sequence: CDR1 MNHEY, CDR2 SMNVEV (reference sequence). Trimming left V 5 bases short and J 0 bases short, with 8 bases between. This CDR3 is built from 14 residues. The CDR3 protein is CASSLTGSNQPQHF. The DNA of the CDR3 is TGTGCCAGCAGTCTCACAGGTAGCAATCAGCCCCAGCATTTT.

This clonotype was seen ten or more times. The chain combines TRBV5-1 with TRBJ1-1; D not certain. Looked up from germline, CDR1 is SGHRS and CDR2 is YFSETQ. Trimming stripped 4 bases from V and 3 bases from J, with 13 bases between. CDR3 length: 14 amino acids. The CDR3 sequence: CASSRDYSDTEAFF. The CDR3 bases are TGCGCCAGCAGCCGAGACTATTCTGACACTGAAGCTTTCTTT.